The rows below give T cell receptor beta chains drawn from one sample of a study of cytomegalovirus exposure and HLA in healthy donors. The data were produced by immunoSEQ multiplex PCR, yet TCRdb's version contains in-frame clones alone and is incomplete. The sample shows 200,000 to 250,000 clones, around nine tenths of them seen only once. Sequenced material: PBMCs. The origin of the receptors is a woman in her late teens or twenties in good health and CMV-seronegative. Both conserved end residues are part of each CDR3. The order of the fields is clone size, J gene, D gene, V gene, CDR3 DNA, CDR3 protein. A D gene is named only where the DNA matches it firmly. The size entry is marked missing in some rows and otherwise reads once, few, many or a size class.

clone size: once; J gene: TRBJ2-3; D gene: TRBD2; V gene: TRBV6-5; CDR3 DNA: TGTGCCAGCAGTTACTCGGGAGGGAGCACAGATACGCAGTATTTT; CDR3 protein: CASSYSGGSTDTQYF
clone size: NA; J gene: TRBJ1-6; D gene: NA; V gene: TRBV19; CDR3 DNA: TGTGCCAGTACCGCAACAGGGCATTATAATTCACCCCTCCACTTT; CDR3 protein: CASTATGHYNSPLHF
clone size: NA; J gene: TRBJ2-3; D gene: TRBD2; V gene: TRBV6-4; CDR3 DNA: TGTGCCAGCAGTCTTGACGGGGGGGCCTCAAATACGCAGTATTTT; CDR3 protein: CASSLDGGASNTQYF
clone size: NA; J gene: TRBJ2-4; D gene: NA; V gene: TRBV18; CDR3 DNA: TGTGCCAGCTCACCACCGGGCCAGGGGTCTACCAAAAACATTCAGTACTTC; CDR3 protein: CASSPPGQGSTKNIQYF
clone size: NA; J gene: TRBJ1-5; D gene: TRBD1; V gene: TRBV19; CDR3 DNA: TGTGCCAGTAGTATACCTCGGACAGGGGCCTATCAGCCCCAGCATTTT; CDR3 protein: CASSIPRTGAYQPQHF
clone size: once; J gene: TRBJ2-5; D gene: TRBD1; V gene: TRBV5-1; CDR3 DNA: TGCGCCAGCAGCTTAACCGGGACAGGGATCGAGACCCAGTACTTC; CDR3 protein: CASSLTGTGIETQYF
clone size: NA; J gene: TRBJ1-2; D gene: NA; V gene: TRBV5-6; CDR3 DNA: TGTGCCAGCAGCTTGAGGGAGGCCTATGGCTACACCTTC; CDR3 protein: CASSLREAYGYTF
clone size: NA; J gene: TRBJ1-1; D gene: NA; V gene: TRBV5-4; CDR3 DNA: TGTGCCAGCAGCTTAGGCGGCGGGGGAAACACTGAAGCTTTCTTT; CDR3 protein: CASSLGGGGNTEAFF
clone size: few; J gene: TRBJ1-3; D gene: TRBD1; V gene: TRBV30; CDR3 DNA: TGTGCCTGGAGTTGGGGACAGGGGAACGGAAACACCATATATTTT; CDR3 protein: CAWSWGQGNGNTIYF
clone size: NA; J gene: TRBJ1-6; D gene: NA; V gene: TRBV15; CDR3 DNA: TGTGCCACCAGCAGATACTTGGACATACTGGATTCACCCCTCCACTTT; CDR3 protein: CATSRYLDILDSPLHF
clone size: NA; J gene: TRBJ1-1; D gene: NA; V gene: TRBV5-1; CDR3 DNA: TGCGCCAGCAGCGTGTACACAGGAAGGGCTGAAGCTTTCTTT; CDR3 protein: CASSVYTGRAEAFF
clone size: few; J gene: TRBJ2-5; D gene: NA; V gene: TRBV27; CDR3 DNA: TGTGCCAGCAGCGCGGGTGGGGCCCAGTACTTC; CDR3 protein: CASSAGGAQYF
clone size: NA; J gene: TRBJ2-3; D gene: NA; V gene: TRBV29-1; CDR3 DNA: TGCAGCGGCCTGACAGGTCCATTGTCGTATTTT; CDR3 protein: CSGLTGPLSYF
clone size: few; J gene: TRBJ1-3; D gene: NA; V gene: TRBV4-1; CDR3 DNA: TGCGCCAGCAGTCGGGGGACGGACTCTGGAAACACCATATATTTT; CDR3 protein: CASSRGTDSGNTIYF
clone size: NA; J gene: TRBJ2-1; D gene: TRBD2; V gene: TRBV6-6; CDR3 DNA: TGTGCCAGCAGTTACGGGACTAGAGGGAACAATGAGCAGTTCTTC; CDR3 protein: CASSYGTRGNNEQFF
clone size: NA; J gene: TRBJ2-5; D gene: NA; V gene: TRBV2; CDR3 DNA: TGTGCCAGCTCTGCGAAAGAGACCCAGTACTTC; CDR3 protein: CASSAKETQYF
clone size: NA; J gene: TRBJ1-3; D gene: TRBD1; V gene: TRBV7-9; CDR3 DNA: TGTTCCAGCAGCCAAAGGCCGGGGACAGGGGAGAGCTCTGGAAACACCATATATTTT; CDR3 protein: CSSSQRPGTGESSGNTIYF
clone size: NA; J gene: TRBJ2-6; D gene: TRBD1; V gene: TRBV6-1; CDR3 DNA: TGTGCCAGCAGTGGGGGGACAGGGTTCTCTGGGGCCAACGTCCTGACTTTC; CDR3 protein: CASSGGTGFSGANVLTF
clone size: NA; J gene: TRBJ1-6; D gene: TRBD1; V gene: TRBV9; CDR3 DNA: TGTGCCAGCAGCGCTAGGGACAGGGTTTATAATTCACCCCTCCACTTT; CDR3 protein: CASSARDRVYNSPLHF